This T cell receptor (beta chain) stems from a study of blood T cells in healthy people across ages. It was with a sample-barcoded 5' primer and a J-beta primer mix that a second PCR of roughly 7 to 12 cycles was run. In TCRdb, the 5' RACE reads were re-called with MiXCR into one record per CDR3 protein. The top ten hold around a third of the sample, which has hundreds of thousands of distinct CDR3 sequences, around 45% seen once. Looked up from germline, CDR1 is MRHNA and CDR2 is SNTAGT. V gave up 4 bases and J gave up 8 bases; unmatched junction bases: 9. CDR3 length: 15 residues. This receptor was identified in a woman aged 55-75 years in good health. The V gene is TRBV6-4, the J gene TRBJ2-1; 9 bases line up with TRBD1. Source material: blood. The CDR3 DNA reads as TGTGCCAGCAGTGCAACAGGGGGCGCGAGCGATGAGCAGTTCTTC. This codes for CASSATGGASDEQFF.